The rows below give T cell receptor beta chains drawn from one sample of a study of blood T cells in healthy people across ages. TCRdb passed the 5' RACE reads through MiXCR, listing each CDR3 protein once. The sample gives 890,000 or so distinct CDR3 sequences, 62% of which show up once; about a quarter is in the top ten. Sequencing used blood. Receptors originate from a man aged 30-40 years in good health. Both conserved end residues are part of each CDR3.

V gene,CDR3 protein
TRBV25-1,CASTVSRGNTEAFF
TRBV7-8,CASTQGRGLGGYTF
TRBV20-1,CSAIPGREAYEQYF
TRBV7-7,CASSPGETGGAGEQFF
TRBV6-1,CAVMGVTQYF
TRBV4-2,CASSEVTSGGGYNEQFF
TRBV20-1,CSASLGGTAYEQYF
TRBV5-1,CASSSNQDTQYF
TRBV27,CASSFLGTGFEQYF
TRBV5-1,CASSGSGQGALRAFF
TRBV30,CAWSPTGQGIAAGANVLTF
TRBV6-2/TRBV6-3,CASSYSRTGRAGELFF
TRBV20-1,CSASRGQGNQPQHF
TRBV7-2,CASSTDREFAEAFF
TRBV7-8,CASSLQELPFEQYF
TRBV3-1,CASSHTPGADTQYF
TRBV7-9,CASSGNGVRNSPLHF
TRBV6-4,CASRATSGGADTQYF